The 21 T cell receptor beta chains below all came from one sample that was sequenced in a study of preoperative IRX-2 immunotherapy in early breast cancer. Specified treatment: preoperative locoregional IRX-2 cytokine immunotherapy. Using immunoSEQ multiplex PCR, the repertoire was profiled, and TCRdb retains in-frame clones only, with some absent. Of around 38,000 clones in the sample, roughly 80% were seen once. The sample was tumor tissue, taken after IRX-2 immunotherapy. All receptors derive from a human donor with breast cancer.

This rearrangement joins TRBV11-3 to TRBJ2-3; 11 bases line up with TRBD2. The CDR3 consists of 20 residues. CDR1 and CDR2 from the germline V gene are SGHNT and YENEEA. V shed 6 bases, J shed 1 base, and the junction held 18 bases outside the gene matches. The CDR3 DNA follows: TGTGCCAGCAGTTCATATCGCCGGCTCAAGACTAGCGGGGGCACAGATACGCAGTATTTT. Its translation is CASSSYRRLKTSGGTDTQYF.

V is TRBV6-8 and J is TRBJ2-7; D gene unclear. The CDR3 is made up of 14 amino acids. Germline-derived CDR1 and CDR2 are MNHGY and SAAAGT. Deletions cut 2 bases from V and 0 bases from J, with 8 bases between. The CDR3 region is CASSYLDSSYEQYF. In DNA, the CDR3 is TGTGCCAGCAGTTACCTAGATAGCTCCTACGAGCAGTACTTC.

The V and J genes are TRBV5-1 and TRBJ2-2; 7 bases are a match to TRBD2. With 1 base clipped from V and 2 bases from J, the junction kept 5 bases outside the gene matches. The CDR3 has 16 residues. The germline CDR1 and CDR2 sequences are SGHRS and YFSETQ. The CDR3 DNA reads TGCGCCAGCAGCTTGCGCCAGCGGGGCAACACCGGGGAGCTGTTTTTT. Translated: CASSLRQRGNTGELFF.

The chain couples TRBV5-1 to TRBJ2-5; 8 positions match TRBD1. This CDR3 comprises 18 residues. Trimming removed 4 bases from V and 5 bases from J; junction bases left unmatched: 19. The germline gives CDR1 SGHRS, CDR2 YFSETQ. The CDR3 is CASSRGQGAGVNLETQYF. The CDR3 nucleotides are TGCGCCAGCAGCCGGGGTCAGGGGGCAGGGGTTAATCTGGAGACCCAGTACTTC.

This chain links TRBV11-3 with TRBJ1-2, with D hard to call. The germline V gene has CDR1 SGHNT and CDR2 YENEEA. V lost 5 bases to trimming and J lost 6 bases, with 19 bases between them. The CDR3 length is 15 residues. The CDR3 DNA follows: TGTGCCAGCAGCCAAGTGGGCGGGGAATCCGATGGCTACACCTTC. Protein sequence: CASSQVGGESDGYTF. Supplemented by reference TRBV11-3 and TRBJ1-2, the full variable domain reads EAGVVQSPRYKIIEKKQPVAFWCNPISGHNTLYWYLQNLGQGPELLIRYENEEAVDDSQLPKDRFSAERLKGVDSTLKIQPAELGDSAVYLCASSQVGGESDGYTFGSGTRLTVV.

The J gene is TRBJ2-3, the V gene TRBV29-1; 8 bases line up with TRBD2. There are 15 residues in the CDR3. The V gene end was trimmed by 3 bases and the J gene end by 2 bases; junction bases not matched to a gene: 7. Germline V gene sequence: CDR1 SQVTM, CDR2 ANQGSEA. This CDR3 reads CSVEPTSGLTDTQYF. In nucleotides, the CDR3 is TGCAGCGTTGAGCCTACTAGCGGCCTCACAGATACGCAGTATTTT.

The chain is built from TRBV6-8 and TRBJ1-2, with 8 bases lining up with TRBD1. This CDR3 is 14 amino acids long. Germline CDR1 reads MNHGY; CDR2 reads SAAAGT. The V segment lost 2 bases and the J segment 4 bases; nucleotides outside the gene matches: 3. CDR3 in DNA: TGTGCCAGCAGTTACAAGACAGGGGCCTATGGCTACACCTTC. Its translation: CASSYKTGAYGYTF.

This chain connects TRBV19 to TRBJ1-1; D perhaps matches TRBD1 (5 bases). CDR3 length: 13 amino acids. Germline V gene lookup returns CDR1 LNHDA and CDR2 SQIVND (reference sequence). V was pared by 5 bases and J by 6 bases, with 13 bases between. CDR3 DNA: TGTGCCAGTAGTCTGGTCAGGGAATCTGAAGCTTTCTTT. This translates into CASSLVRESEAFF.

A few counts support this clone. The gene calls are TRBV6-8 and TRBJ2-3, with D possibly being TRBD1 (6 bases). CDR3 length equals 16 residues. Between the trimmed V and J ends, which lost 2 bases and 1 base, there was a span of 13 bases. Germline CDR1 MNHGY, CDR2 SAAAGT. The DNA of the CDR3 is TGTGCCAGCAGTTACGGGGGCCTACGGGGCACAGATACGCAGTATTTT. Protein: CASSYGGLRGTDTQYF.

This clone has only one observation. The CDR3 is CASSEWTNNEQFF. CDR3 bases: TGCGCCAGCAGTGAGTGGACGAACAATGAGCAGTTCTTC. The V and J genes are TRBV10-2 and TRBJ2-1; D is ambiguous. The CDR3 runs to 13 residues. Germline lookup yields CDR1 WSHSY and CDR2 SAAADI. The ends were cut back, 1 base at V and 5 bases at J, with 6 bases in the middle.

The CDR3 DNA reads TGTGCCAGTAGTATTCGGGGAGATACGCAGTATTTT. Its protein product is CASSIRGDTQYF. The chain recombines TRBV19 with TRBJ2-3; possibly TRBD2 for D (5 bases). V was shortened by 3 bases and J by 5 bases, with 6 bases between the two germline ends. The CDR3 consists of 12 residues. Germline-derived CDR1 and CDR2 are LNHDA and SQIVND (reference sequence).

This chain connects TRBV6-8 to TRBJ2-1, with TRBD1 identical over 10 bases. V lost 6 bases and J lost 5; bases outside the gene matches: 7. CDR3 length: 15 residues. Germline assignment: CDR1 MNHGY and CDR2 SAAAGT. The CDR3: CASRRPGQGHNEQFF. CDR3 coding DNA: TGTGCCAGCAGAAGACCGGGACAGGGGCACAATGAGCAGTTCTTC.

The chain couples TRBV12-5 to TRBJ2-6; D is unclear. The V end lost 4 bases, the J end lost 0 bases, and 10 bases lay between the germline ends. Germline V gene lookup returns CDR1 LGHNT and CDR2 FRNRAP. The CDR3 consists of 16 residues. CDR3 DNA: TGTGCTAGTGGTTCGCCCCGACACTCTGGGGCCAACGTCCTGACTTTC. Protein product: CASGSPRHSGANVLTF.

The chain couples TRBV19 to TRBJ1-4; D remains unclear. Germline CDR1 and CDR2: LNHDA and SQIVND (reference sequence). The CDR3 spans 15 residues. The V gene lost 1 base and the J gene lost 7 bases, with 13 bases spanning the gap. CDR3 DNA: TGTGCCAGTAGTATAGGTCTGAGTAGACGTGAAAAACTGTTTTTT. This gives the protein CASSIGLSRREKLFF.

The chain carries TRBV29-1 and TRBJ2-2, with 10 bases identical to TRBD1. Germline CDR1 SQVTM, CDR2 ANQGSEA. CDR3 length: 15 residues. After removal of 4 bases from V and 5 bases from J, the junction contained 7 bases not matched to a gene. CDR3 bases: TGCAGCGTTGTGAAGGACAGGGGGTATACCGGGGAGCTGTTTTTT. As protein: CSVVKDRGYTGELFF.

The chain employs TRBV19 and TRBJ2-3; 7 bases line up with TRBD2. From germline, CDR1 is LNHDA and CDR2 SQIVND (reference sequence). CDR3 length equals 14 residues. Trimming cost V 5 bases and J 2 bases; bases outside gene matches: 4. CDR3 bases: TGTGCCAGTAGTGCAGCGGGATACACAGATACGCAGTATTTT. Amino acid sequence: CASSAAGYTDTQYF.

This rearrangement joins TRBV6-8 to TRBJ2-1, with TRBD2 matching 7 bases. In germline, CDR1 is MNHGY, CDR2 SAAAGT. The CDR3 spans 18 residues. V was pared by 5 bases and J by 9 bases, with 22 bases of the junction left unmatched. This CDR3 reads CASSETLPAPTSLPEQFF. The CDR3 nucleotides read TGTGCCAGCAGTGAGACTCTCCCGGCCCCGACTAGCCTCCCTGAGCAGTTCTTC.

V is TRBV5-1 and J is TRBJ1-4; D is uncertain. V was shortened by 2 bases and J by 0 bases, with 8 bases between the two germline ends. This CDR3 is built from 15 residues. Germline assignment: CDR1 SGHRS and CDR2 YFSETQ. DNA for the CDR3: TGCGCCAGCAGCTTAGGAACCACAACTAATGAAAAACTGTTTTTT. This codes for CASSLGTTTNEKLFF. Supplemented by reference TRBV5-1 and TRBJ1-4, the full variable domain reads KAGVTQTPRYLIKTRGQQVTLSCSPISGHRSVSWYQQTPGQGLQFLFEYFSETQRNKGNFPGRFSGRQFSNSRSEMNVSTLELGDSALYLCASSLGTTTNEKLFFGSGTQLSVL.

The genes are TRBV18 and TRBJ1-4, with a tentative D call TRBD1 (5 bases). The CDR3 totals 16 residues. V lost 0 bases to trimming and J lost 3 bases, with 11 bases between them. CDR1 and CDR2 (germline): KGHSH, LQKENI. The CDR3 reads CASSPPTVTANEKLFF. The DNA for the CDR3 is TGTGCCAGCTCACCACCGACAGTTACGGCTAATGAAAAACTGTTTTTT.

This clone appeared a few times. This sequence joins TRBV11-3 and TRBJ2-7, with 8 bases matching TRBD2. This CDR3 is built from 15 residues. V lost 6 bases and J lost 5; bases outside the gene matches: 12. In germline, CDR1 is SGHNT, CDR2 YENEEA. CDR3: CASSPLPGLENEQYF. The CDR3 DNA reads TGTGCCAGCAGTCCTCTTCCGGGACTAGAAAACGAGCAGTACTTC.

CDR3 residues: CASSRNRGPGETQYF. The CDR3 DNA reads TGCGCCAGCAGCAGAAACAGGGGCCCAGGGGAGACCCAGTACTTC. This chain uses TRBV5-1 with TRBJ2-5; TRBD1 aligns across 7 bases. CDR3 size: 15 residues. Losses at the gene ends were 4 bases for V and 5 bases for J; bases not matched to a gene: 11. Germline values: CDR1 SGHRS, CDR2 YFSETQ.